This TCR beta chain emerged from a study of cytomegalovirus exposure and HLA in healthy donors. As for this clone: Its antigen is undetermined.

CDR1 is ENHRY and CDR2 is SYGVKD in the germline V gene. CDR3 length: 16 residues. V was trimmed by 0 bases and J by 0 bases, leaving 11 bases between them. PCR amplification relied on 60 Vbeta primers (plus 13 Jbeta primers). Clones were read by immunoSEQ multiplex PCR, and TCRdb kept only the in-frame ones, dropping some. Here the sample spans 150,000 to 200,000 clones, approximately 84% being singletons. Study-wide results and limits: Later analysis identified several of the most significant clusters that appeared linked to common viral pathogens. Productive status was seen about 90% or about 30% of the time for most TCR beta V segments in an earlier analysis. A highly shared variant cluster was judged a likely technical artifact. When a later analysis compared HLA-associated TCR beta chains with equally common others, the HLA-associated chains turned out to be more clonally expanded and to have lower generation probabilities.

The sample consisted of PBMCs. This chain joins TRBV10-3 and TRBJ1-1; D is perhaps TRBD1 (5 bases). This sequence was found in a man between 18 and 35 years old in good health and CMV-seronegative. CDR3: CAISESWGSMNTEAFF. As DNA, the CDR3 is TGTGCCATCAGTGAGTCGTGGGGCAGCATGAACACTGAAGCTTTCTTT.